These T cell receptor beta chains were read from a single sample in a study of T-cell reconstitution after alpha-beta-depleted transplantation in children. Via MiXCR, TCRdb re-called the PCR reads, giving one row per CDR3 protein. The sample includes 750,000 to 950,000 distinct CDR3 sequences, 16% of them seen just once. The sequencing here drew on PBMCs, mostly from graft donor cells, taken 360 days after TCRalphabeta/CD19-depleted stem cell transplant. The source is a male patient under 18 who had a stem cell transplant for acute lymphoblastic leukemia, so the T cells may come from the graft donor. Both conserved end residues are trimmed from each CDR3.

>TRBV5-1|TRBJ1-2
ASGGTGSYGYT
>TRBV5-1|TRBJ2-7
ASSLGGTNSYEQY
>TRBV18|TRBJ2-3
ASSPPRQGSDTQY
>TRBV5-1|TRBJ2-1
ASSWTSGLYNEQF
>TRBV12-5|TRBJ2-1
ASGLVRQNEQF
>TRBV12-3/TRBV12-4|TRBJ2-7
ASGSSYEQY
>TRBV11-1|TRBJ2-2
ASSMPGPADTGELF
>TRBV7-8|TRBJ2-3
ASSLKRLAGDGTADTQY
>TRBV6-2/TRBV6-3|TRBJ2-2
ASSLYPGPNTGELF
>TRBV5-1|TRBJ2-2
ASSLYIFVGELF
>TRBV27|TRBJ2-7
ASSYDGGGSYEQY
>TRBV7-9|TRBJ1-5
ASSLSRGGNQPQH
>TRBV6-1|TRBJ2-7
ASSPLGPPYEQY
>TRBV3-1|TRBJ2-1
ASSQPGLPSPNNEQF
>TRBV20-1|TRBJ1-5
SARSRQVNQPQH
>TRBV27|TRBJ1-6
ASRRQGLDSPLH
>TRBV28|TRBJ2-7
ASRTSGPTYEQY
>TRBV25-1|TRBJ1-2
ASSEELGGNYGYT
>TRBV7-8|TRBJ2-5
ASSPNPTLGEWETQY
>TRBV28|TRBJ2-7
ASSLLGIFEQY
>TRBV15|TRBJ1-1
ATSSTTGLGAF
>TRBV3-1|TRBJ2-7
ASSSWPSGEQY
>TRBV27|TRBJ2-6
ASSPWGLRGGDSGANVLT
>TRBV19|TRBJ1-2
ASSLSGQTYGYT
>TRBV10-3|TRBJ2-1
AISDTSGRSYNEQF
>TRBV5-1|TRBJ2-1
ASSLTVRNSISSYNEQF
>TRBV12-3/TRBV12-4|TRBJ1-5
ASSLRDREHQPQH
>TRBV7-9|TRBJ2-3
ASTARLEADTQY
>TRBV7-9|TRBJ2-1
ASSIGTSGLKTEQF
>TRBV15|TRBJ2-3
ATVKSAGAGGDTQY
>TRBV7-8|TRBJ2-3
ASSETSGTITDTQY
>TRBV11-2|TRBJ2-2
ASSSPSRNTGELF
>TRBV29-1|TRBJ2-1
SVEEGVYNKQF
>TRBV24-1|TRBJ2-1
ATSPLLSGEGRPYNEQF
>TRBV20-1|TRBJ2-2
SARDPETGELF
>TRBV4-1|TRBJ2-7
ASSQGGGIQYEQY
>TRBV2|TRBJ2-1
ASSGPGGRGYNEQF
>TRBV10-3|TRBJ1-3
AISETSGNTIY
>TRBV12-3/TRBV12-4|TRBJ2-1
ASSLTTGLAGLNEQF
>TRBV7-2|TRBJ2-7
ASGLAGDIYEQY
>TRBV5-1|TRBJ2-1
ASSIRLAGEQF
>TRBV6-2/TRBV6-3|TRBJ2-1
ASSHSIEAPDEQF
>TRBV20-1|TRBJ2-7
SANRVGYEQY
>TRBV12-3/TRBV12-4|TRBJ2-1
ASSLWTSLVNEQF
>TRBV7-3|TRBJ2-1
ASSPGLGLAGKNEQF
>TRBV5-1|TRBJ2-1
ASSLFTDAYNEQF
>TRBV2|TRBJ2-2
ASRLENTGELF
>TRBV12-3/TRBV12-4|TRBJ2-7
ASSISSGSYEQY